This TCR beta chain came from a study of cytomegalovirus exposure and HLA in healthy donors. Whole-study findings and limits: A later analysis reportedly found fewer N-insertions in an Asian-associated ancestry cluster than the roughly 700-donor mean. There was a cluster of highly shared sequence variants that was likely a sequencing artifact.

Per germline, CDR1 MNHEY and CDR2 SVGAGI. Trimming stripped 2 bases from V and 5 bases from J, with 10 bases between. CDR3 length equals 14 residues. This clone was counted only a few times. Its specificity is not known. PCR amplification relied on 60 Vbeta primers (plus 13 Jbeta primers). Assay used: immunoSEQ multiplex PCR; TCRdb lists only in-frame clones, some missing. Seen here are about 120,000 clones, around 10% observed once, and the top ten hold less than 4%. Input material: PBMCs. The source of this sequence is a man aged 25-45 years in good health and CMV-seronegative. The V call is TRBV6-5, the J call TRBJ1-5, with no clear D. Here the CDR3 reads CASSYRQAYQPQHF. The CDR3 DNA sequence: TGTGCCAGCAGTTACCGCCAGGCTTATCAGCCCCAGCATTTT.